These T cell receptor beta chains were read from a single sample in a study of T cell changes during pregnancy in multiple sclerosis. This table comes from immunoSEQ multiplex PCR, and its TCRdb copy is limited to in-frame clones, with some not included. The sample records fewer than 45,000 clones, 85% to 95% being singletons. The specimen was CD8+ T cells from peripheral blood mononuclear cells, collected in the third trimester of pregnancy. The receptor source for this set is a female donor with multiple sclerosis, enrolled in a pregnancy study. Both conserved end residues are trimmed from each CDR3. A D gene is named only where the DNA matches it firmly. Size is stated for part of the rows, as once, few or many counts, or as a class when the clone is expanded.

clone_size,cdr3_length,v_call,d_call,j_call,cdr3_aa
once,12,TRBV15,.,TRBJ1-4,ATSSRTDYEKLF
.,13,TRBV6-5,.,TRBJ2-3,ASSYATGGGDTQY
.,12,TRBV11-2,TRBD1,TRBJ2-7,ASSSTGQGYEQY
.,11,TRBV30,TRBD1,TRBJ2-7,AWGRDSNYEQY
once,13,TRBV7-8,.,TRBJ2-5,ASSLSQRASETQY
.,16,TRBV19,TRBD1,TRBJ1-4,ASTQTGGLVTTNEKLF
.,14,TRBV4-1,.,TRBJ1-5,ASSQDEAGSNQPQH
.,14,TRBV5-6,.,TRBJ2-7,ASSFTGVTGSYEQY
.,12,TRBV5-5,TRBD1,TRBJ2-7,ASSFAGTGDEQY
once,13,TRBV4-2,.,TRBJ2-2,ASSQVGTNTGELF
.,12,TRBV6-4,TRBD2,TRBJ2-2,ASSGTSNTGELF
once,12,TRBV29-1,.,TRBJ2-7,SVEKVGQTYEQY
.,13,TRBV6-5,.,TRBJ2-5,ASSYSSPIGETQY
.,11,TRBV27,TRBD1,TRBJ1-1,ASSTTGQREAF
.,14,TRBV2,TRBD1,TRBJ2-3,ASSGTGGLWTDTQY
.,13,TRBV5-1,.,TRBJ2-3,ASSPQASSTDTQY
.,11,TRBV29-1,TRBD1,TRBJ2-3,SVSGQGPDTQY
.,11,TRBV6-5,.,TRBJ1-2,ASSTTGPAGYT
.,12,TRBV10-2,.,TRBJ2-1,ASRQGGSYNEQF
.,14,TRBV7-8,.,TRBJ2-1,ASSPGDRSSYNEQF
.,12,TRBV11-2,.,TRBJ2-7,ASSVEESSYEQY
.,13,TRBV28,TRBD2,TRBJ2-5,ASSLAGGLPGTQY
once,15,TRBV27,TRBD2,TRBJ2-1,ASSSLSTSGPYNEQF
.,12,TRBV6-6,TRBD1,TRBJ1-1,ASSKDRGRTEAF
once,10,TRBV19,.,TRBJ1-4,ASRSPDEKLF
.,12,TRBV7-8,.,TRBJ1-1,ASSLLIESTEAF
once,10,TRBV27,.,TRBJ1-2,ASFLRGYGYT
.,14,TRBV4-3,TRBD2,TRBJ2-5,ASSQALAGLQETQY
.,13,TRBV2,.,TRBJ1-4,ASHRDMSTNEKLF
.,13,TRBV28,.,TRBJ1-5,ASSLMGDYDQPQH
.,14,TRBV6-4,.,TRBJ1-6,ASSDGAQGQGSPLH